Detailed here is one T cell receptor beta chain. Its antigen is still unknown. Template switching introduced a universal primer site, and the cDNA bore unique molecular identifiers. TCRdb passed the 5' RACE reads through MiXCR, listing each CDR3 protein once. The sample has about 720,000 distinct CDR3 sequences; about 20% are singletons. The sample originates from a study of identical twins. This CDR3 contains 12 residues. V was cut by 5 bases and J by 4 bases, with 9 bases left in between. Germline CDR1 and CDR2: SGHTA and FQGNSA. Notes on the study in general: Some out-of-frame alpha sequences were shared by twins, and these showed excess low generation probability. For monozygotic twins, models underestimated out-of-frame TCR alpha sharing.

These data also featured in a second study, about T cells expressing NK-cell markers. That work adds: In about six donors, dominant CD3+CD56+NKG2C+ clonotypes ranked among the top 10 CD8+ clonotypes.

Source material: PBMCs. This chain uses TRBV7-2 with TRBJ2-7; D gene ambiguous. The receptor was isolated from a young woman in good health. CDR3 nucleotide sequence: TGTGCCAGCAGCAATACATGGTACGAGCAGTACTTC. It encodes CASSNTWYEQYF.